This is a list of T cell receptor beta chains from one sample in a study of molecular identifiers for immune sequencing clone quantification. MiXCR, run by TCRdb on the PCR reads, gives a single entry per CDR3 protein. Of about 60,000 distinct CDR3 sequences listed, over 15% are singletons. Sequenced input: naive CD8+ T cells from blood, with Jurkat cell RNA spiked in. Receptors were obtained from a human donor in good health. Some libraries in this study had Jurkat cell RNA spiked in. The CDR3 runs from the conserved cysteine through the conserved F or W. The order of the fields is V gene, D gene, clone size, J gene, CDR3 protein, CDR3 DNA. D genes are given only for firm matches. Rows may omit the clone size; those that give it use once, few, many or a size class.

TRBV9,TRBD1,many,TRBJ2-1,CASSLGQGAGEQFF,TGTGCCAGCAGCCTGGGACAGGGGGCCGGTGAGCAGTTCTTC
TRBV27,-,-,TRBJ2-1,CASSDGVGTYNEQFF,TGTGCCAGCAGTGATGGGGTGGGGACTTACAATGAGCAGTTCTTC
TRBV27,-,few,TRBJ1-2,CASSLSAFYGYTF,TGTGCCAGCAGTTTATCGGCCTTCTATGGCTACACCTTC
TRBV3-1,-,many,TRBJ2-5,CASSQIFVAVQETQYF,TGTGCCAGCAGCCAAATTTTTGTAGCGGTACAAGAGACCCAGTACTTC
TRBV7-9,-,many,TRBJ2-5,CASSPDTGIQETQYF,TGTGCCAGCAGCCCAGACACGGGGATCCAAGAGACCCAGTACTTC
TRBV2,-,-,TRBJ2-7,CAWDRDPGAYEQYF,TGTGCCTGGGACCGGGACCCTGGGGCCTACGAGCAGTACTTC
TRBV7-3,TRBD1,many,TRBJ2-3,CASSRGDRGPSDTQYF,TGTGCCAGCAGCCGCGGAGACAGGGGGCCTTCAGATACGCAGTATTTT
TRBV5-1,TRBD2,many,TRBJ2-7,CASSAPGTSGPADWQYF,TGCGCCAGCAGCGCTCCCGGGACTAGCGGGCCTGCAGATTGGCAGTACTTC
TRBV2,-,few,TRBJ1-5,CASSEFGGDGQPQHF,TGTGCCAGCAGTGAATTTGGGGGCGACGGTCAGCCCCAGCATTTT
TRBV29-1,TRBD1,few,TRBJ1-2,CSGQGANGYTF,TGCAGCGGACAGGGGGCCAATGGCTACACCTTC
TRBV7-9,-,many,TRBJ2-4,CASSSPETLAKNIQYF,TGTGCCAGCAGCAGCCCCGAGACCCTAGCCAAAAACATTCAGTACTTC
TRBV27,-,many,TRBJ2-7,CASSPSPPTSPTFDTGYEQYF,TGTGCCAGCAGTCCCTCACCCCCGACTAGTCCCACGTTCGACACGGGGTACGAGCAGTACTTC
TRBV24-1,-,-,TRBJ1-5,CATSVEPQNQPQHF,TGTGCCACCTCGGTGGAACCCCAGAATCAGCCCCAGCATTTT
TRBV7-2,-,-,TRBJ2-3,CASSTSGPDTQYF,TGTGCCAGCAGCACCTCGGGCCCAGATACGCAGTATTTT
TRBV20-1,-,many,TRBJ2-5,CSALTKLSEETQYF,TGCAGTGCATTGACAAAACTATCTGAAGAGACCCAGTACTTC
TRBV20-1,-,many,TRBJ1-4,CSARDTNEPSEKLFF,TGCAGTGCTAGAGACACAAACGAACCATCTGAAAAACTGTTTTTT
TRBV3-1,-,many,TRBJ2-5,CASSQGFGETQYF,TGTGCCAGCAGCCAAGGGTTCGGCGAGACCCAGTACTTC
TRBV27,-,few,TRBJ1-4,CASSLSAGIFPTNEKLFF,TGTGCCAGCAGTTTGTCGGCAGGGATCTTCCCAACTAATGAAAAACTGTTTTTT
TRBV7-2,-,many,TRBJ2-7,CASSLNYEQYF,TGTGCCAGCAGCCTAAACTACGAGCAGTACTTC
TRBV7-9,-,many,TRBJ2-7,CASSFLTAPRAYEQYF,TGTGCCAGCAGCTTTTTGACAGCCCCTCGGGCGTACGAGCAGTACTTC
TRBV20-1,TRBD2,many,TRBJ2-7,CSARRTSAYEQYF,TGCAGTGCTAGGAGGACTAGCGCCTACGAGCAGTACTTC
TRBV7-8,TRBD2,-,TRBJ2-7,CASSSLAGESYEQYF,TGTGCCAGCAGCTCTCTAGCGGGAGAGTCCTACGAGCAGTACTTC
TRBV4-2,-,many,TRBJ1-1,CASSQLRRGQNTEAFF,TGTGCCAGCAGCCAACTCCGGAGGGGACAGAACACTGAAGCTTTCTTT
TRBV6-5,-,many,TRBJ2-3,CASSYGETTAQYF,TGTGCCAGCAGTTACGGAGAGACCACGGCGCAGTATTTT
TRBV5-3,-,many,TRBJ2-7,CASSSLGVAADGQYF,TGTGCCAGCAGCTCCCTCGGAGTAGCGGCGGATGGGCAGTACTTC
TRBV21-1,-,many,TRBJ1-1,CASSQGPGLLNTEAFF,TGTGCCAGCAGCCAGGGTCCCGGACTATTGAACACTGAAGCTTTCTTT
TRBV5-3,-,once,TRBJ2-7,CASSWDSRYGQYF,TGTGCCAGCAGCTGGGATAGTCGCTACGGGCAGTACTTC
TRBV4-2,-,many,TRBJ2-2,CASSPRDTGELFF,TGTGCCAGCAGCCCTCGGGACACCGGGGAGCTGTTTTTT
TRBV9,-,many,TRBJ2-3,CASSTQEGPATDTQYF,TGTGCCAGCAGCACCCAGGAGGGCCCCGCCACAGATACGCAGTATTTT
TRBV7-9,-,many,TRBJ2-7,CASSAQGNEQYF,TGTGCCAGCAGCGCACAGGGAAACGAGCAGTACTTC
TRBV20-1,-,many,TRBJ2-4,CSARDKSLAKNIQYF,TGCAGTGCTAGAGATAAAAGTTTAGCCAAAAACATTCAGTACTTC
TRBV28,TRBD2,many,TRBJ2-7,CASRTSGSYEQYF,TGTGCCAGCAGGACTAGCGGGAGTTACGAGCAGTACTTC
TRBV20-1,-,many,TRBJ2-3,CGARDLSGTDTQYF,TGCGGTGCTAGAGATCTCAGCGGCACAGATACGCAGTATTTT
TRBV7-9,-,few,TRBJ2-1,CASSPPPPRTGYNEQFF,TGTGCCAGCAGCCCACCCCCCCCACGGACGGGGTACAATGAGCAGTTCTTC
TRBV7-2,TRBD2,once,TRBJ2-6,CASSLALAGTVSGANVLTF,TGTGCCAGCAGCTTAGCTTTAGCGGGAACGGTCTCTGGGGCCAACGTCCTGACTTTC
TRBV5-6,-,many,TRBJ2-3,CASSPGTDTQYF,TGTGCCAGCAGCCCCGGCACAGATACGCAGTATTTT
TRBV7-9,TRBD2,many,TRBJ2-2,CASSSPVAGDTGELFF,TGTGCCAGCAGCTCCCCGGTGGCGGGGGACACCGGGGAGCTGTTTTTT
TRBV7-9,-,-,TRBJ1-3,CASSPDSLSSGNTIYF,TGTGCCAGCAGCCCGGACAGCCTTAGCTCTGGAAACACCATATATTTT
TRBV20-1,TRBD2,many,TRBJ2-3,CSAIGESGGDTQYF,TGCAGTGCCATTGGGGAGAGCGGGGGAGATACGCAGTATTTT
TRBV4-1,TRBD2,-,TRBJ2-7,CASSQGIETSSYGQYF,TGCGCCAGCAGCCAGGGTATAGAGACTAGCTCCTACGGGCAGTACTTC
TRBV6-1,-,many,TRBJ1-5,CASFFSGLNQPQHF,TGTGCCAGCTTCTTTTCAGGACTTAATCAGCCCCAGCATTTT
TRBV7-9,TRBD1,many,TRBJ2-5,CASLEDRVAETQYF,TGTGCCAGCTTAGAAGACAGGGTCGCCGAGACCCAGTACTTC
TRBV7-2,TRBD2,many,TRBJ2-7,CASSVSSWREPYEQYF,TGTGCCAGCAGCGTCAGTAGTTGGCGGGAGCCCTACGAGCAGTACTTC
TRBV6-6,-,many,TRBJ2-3,CAIGHRDTQYF,TGTGCCATCGGGCATAGGGATACGCAGTATTTT
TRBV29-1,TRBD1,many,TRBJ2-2,CSFSGTGFTGELFF,TGCAGCTTCTCCGGGACAGGGTTTACCGGGGAGCTGTTTTTT
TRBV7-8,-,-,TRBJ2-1,CASSPNRQDYNEQFF,TGTGCCAGCAGCCCAAACCGTCAAGACTACAATGAGCAGTTCTTC
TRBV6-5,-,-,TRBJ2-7,CASGTDGESPYEQYF,TGTGCCAGCGGCACCGACGGGGAGTCCCCCTACGAGCAGTACTTC
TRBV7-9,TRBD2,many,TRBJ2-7,CASSLGLAGEQYF,TGTGCCAGCAGCTTAGGACTAGCGGGGGAGCAGTACTTC
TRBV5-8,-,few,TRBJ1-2,CASSHIYIRYGYTF,TGTGCCAGCAGCCACATCTATATTCGCTATGGCTACACCTTC
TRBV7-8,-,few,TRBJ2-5,CASSLAGTTQGTQYF,TGTGCCAGCAGCTTAGCCGGGACAACTCAAGGGACCCAGTACTTC
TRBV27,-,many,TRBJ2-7,CASSPTGLPYEQYF,TGTGCCAGCAGCCCGACAGGACTTCCCTACGAGCAGTACTTC
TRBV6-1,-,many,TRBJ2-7,CASSEEWGIYEQYF,TGTGCCAGCAGTGAAGAGTGGGGAATCTACGAGCAGTACTTC
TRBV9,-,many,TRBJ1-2,CASSVGSQGIVTGYTF,TGTGCCAGCAGCGTAGGATCACAGGGAATCGTTACTGGCTACACCTTC
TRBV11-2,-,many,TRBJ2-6,CASSSQWAGANVLTF,TGTGCCAGCAGCTCCCAGTGGGCTGGGGCCAACGTCCTGACTTTC
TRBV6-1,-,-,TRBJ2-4,CASSATWTVLAKNIQYF,TGTGCCAGCAGTGCAACCTGGACAGTCCTAGCCAAAAACATTCAGTACTTC
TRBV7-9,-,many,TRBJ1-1,CASSLATEAFF,TGTGCCAGCAGCTTAGCCACTGAAGCTTTCTTT
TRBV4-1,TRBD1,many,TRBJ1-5,CASSQEGQGIQPQHF,TGCGCCAGCAGCCAAGAGGGACAGGGGATTCAGCCCCAGCATTTT